These 28 T cell receptor beta chains originate from one sample sequenced in a study of cytomegalovirus exposure and HLA in healthy donors. Amplification used 60 Vbeta primers and 13 Jbeta primers. Sequencing used immunoSEQ multiplex PCR; TCRdb keeps in-frame clones, though not all of them. The sample has 90,000 to 150,000 clones, 15% seen once. Source material: PBMCs. The receptor source for this set is a woman under 30 in good health and CMV-seronegative.

This clone was found a few times. The V call is TRBV28, the J call TRBJ1-1; D unresolved. Trimming took off 3 bases at V and 8 bases at J, with 7 bases between the two ends. Per germline, CDR1 MDHEN and CDR2 SYDVKM. This CDR3 contains 11 residues. CDR3 sequence (DNA): TGTGCCAGCAGTTTTGTCTCGGAAGCTTTCTTT. Its protein product is CASSFVSEAFF.

This clone was observed a handful of times. The CDR3 is CASSAPGSGEAPNEQFF. The DNA of the CDR3 is TGTGCCAGCAGCGCCCCGGGTAGCGGGGAAGCCCCCAATGAGCAGTTCTTC. This chain connects TRBV13 to TRBJ2-1, with 8 positions matching TRBD2. The CDR3 is made up of 17 amino acids. Germline V gene data show CDR1 as PRHDT and CDR2 as FYEKMQ (reference sequence). V shed 5 bases and J 6 bases; nucleotides not matched to a gene: 15.

This clone occurred a few times. The gene calls are TRBV5-1 and TRBJ2-2; the match to TRBD1 covers 7 bases. This CDR3 spans 14 amino acids. The V gene end was trimmed by 2 bases and the J gene end by 3 bases; junction bases not matched to a gene: 1. The V gene's germline CDR1 is SGHRS and CDR2 YFSETQ. The CDR3 region has the DNA TGCGCCAGCAGCTTCACAGGGGACACCGGGGAGCTGTTTTTT. Protein sequence: CASSFTGDTGELFF.

A word on this clone: Other DNA sequences within the sample encode an identical CDR3. The J gene is TRBJ1-1, the V gene TRBV27, with unresolved D. Between the trimmed V and J ends, which lost 3 bases and 1 base, there was a span of 6 bases. The CDR3 is made up of 13 amino acids. Germline CDR1 is MNHEY and CDR2 is SMNVEV (reference sequence). Written as DNA, the CDR3 is TGTGCCAGCAGTTTTCGGAGGAACACTGAAGCTTTCTTT. This sequence encodes CASSFRRNTEAFF.

The chain combines TRBV9 with TRBJ1-3; possibly TRBD1 for D (5 bases). The CDR3 is 15 amino acids. Trimming cost V 7 bases and J 0 bases, with 14 bases left between them. From germline, CDR1 is SGDLS and CDR2 YYNGEE. The DNA for the CDR3 is TGTGCCAGCGGGGGAGGTTCTTTCTCTGGAAACACCATATATTTT. It translates to CASGGGSFSGNTIYF. The full variable domain, completed using reference TRBV9 and TRBJ1-3, is DSGVTQTPKHLITATGQRVTLRCSPRSGDLSVYWYQQSLDQGLQFLIQYYNGEERAKGNILERFSAQQFPDLHSELNLSSLELGDSALYFCASGGGSFSGNTIYFGEGSWLTVV.

This clone was picked up a small number of times. J is TRBJ2-1 and V is TRBV6-4; possible D gene TRBD2, 7 bases. The CDR3 has 19 amino acids. Trimming stripped 3 bases from V and 4 bases from J, with 25 bases between. Germline V CDR1 and CDR2: MRHNA, SNTAGT. The CDR3 here is CASSETPSLGAGAYNEQFF. In DNA, the CDR3 is TGTGCCAGCAGTGAGACCCCCTCTTTAGGGGCGGGGGCATACAATGAGCAGTTCTTC.

This chain joins TRBV5-1 and TRBJ2-5; D is perhaps TRBD1 (5 bases). V was pared by 1 base and J by 5 bases, with 24 bases between. CDR3 length equals 18 residues. Germline V gene sequence: CDR1 SGHRS, CDR2 YFSETQ. The CDR3 reads CASSLYSGTPGYRETQYF. In DNA, the CDR3 is TGCGCCAGCAGCTTGTACTCGGGTACCCCAGGCTACAGGGAGACCCAGTACTTC.

The V gene is TRBV5-4, the J gene TRBJ1-2; D ambiguous. The germline V and J ends were trimmed by 0 bases and 4 bases, with 7 bases remaining between them. The CDR3 loop spans 13 amino acids. The germline gives CDR1 SGHNT, CDR2 YYREEE (reference sequence). The CDR3 protein is CASSLGPIYGYTF. CDR3 in DNA: TGTGCCAGCAGCTTGGGGCCAATCTATGGCTACACCTTC. Complete variable domain (other parts from reference TRBV5-4 and TRBJ1-2): ETGVTQSPTHLIKTRGQQVTLRCSSQSGHNTVSWYQQALGQGPQFIFQYYREEENGRGNFPPRFSGLQFPNYSSELNVNALELDDSALYLCASSLGPIYGYTFGSGTRLTVV.

The rearrangement uses TRBV9 and TRBJ2-1; 11 bases are a match to TRBD1. Germline V gives CDR1 SGDLS, CDR2 YYNGEE. V lost 3 bases to trimming and J lost 4 bases; unmatched junction nucleotides: 24. CDR3 length: 22 residues. The CDR3: CASSAYPPGQGGTRGWYNEQFF. CDR3 bases: TGTGCCAGCAGCGCATATCCTCCGGGACAGGGGGGAACTAGAGGTTGGTACAATGAGCAGTTCTTC.

In this sample, this clone turned up a few times. V gene TRBV5-1 combines with J gene TRBJ1-1; no definite D call. The CDR3 loop spans 14 amino acids. The V and J ends lost 4 bases and 4 bases respectively, with 14 bases between them. The germline CDR1 and CDR2 sequences are SGHRS and YFSETQ. CDR3 protein: CASSPTEVGTEAFF. The CDR3 bases are TGCGCCAGCAGCCCCACAGAAGTGGGCACTGAAGCTTTCTTT.

The chain couples TRBV13 to TRBJ2-7, with D hard to call. The CDR3 contains 14 residues. V dropped 2 bases and J dropped 4 bases, with 12 bases sitting between them. Germline lookup yields CDR1 PRHDT and CDR2 FYEKMQ (reference sequence). CDR3 DNA sequence: TGTGCCAGCAGCTTAAACGAGTTTTTTTACGAGCAGTACTTC. Translation: CASSLNEFFYEQYF.

The chain joins TRBV9 to TRBJ2-1; D unresolved. Deletions cut 1 base from V and 0 bases from J, with 11 bases between. Germline V lookup: CDR1 SGDLS, CDR2 YYNGEE. This CDR3 is built from 16 residues. As DNA, the CDR3 is TGTGCCAGCAGCGTATCAGTCCGGAGCTCCTACAATGAGCAGTTCTTC. Translation: CASSVSVRSSYNEQFF.

V usage is TRBV11-2 and J usage is TRBJ2-5; TRBD1 matches 8 bases. V dropped 5 bases and J dropped 4; count of bases not matched to a gene: 3. The CDR3 has 13 amino acids. Germline V gives CDR1 SGHAT, CDR2 FQNNGV. CDR3 nucleotide sequence: TGTGCCAGCAGCGCAACAGGGGGAGAGACCCAGTACTTC. As protein: CASSATGGETQYF.

The chain uses TRBV9 and TRBJ2-6, with 9 positions matching TRBD1. Germline V gene sequence: CDR1 SGDLS, CDR2 YYNGEE. The CDR3 contains 18 residues. V lost 4 bases and J lost 0; bases outside the gene matches: 8. The CDR3 coding sequence is TGTGCCAGCAGCTACCCCGGGACAGGGACCTCTGGGGCCAACGTCCTGACTTTC. Amino acid sequence: CASSYPGTGTSGANVLTF.

There are a few counts of this clone. The chain employs TRBV6-6 and TRBJ1-2; 8 bases are a match to TRBD1. The CDR3 extends over 15 amino acids. Germline V gene lookup returns CDR1 MNHNY and CDR2 SVGAGI (reference sequence). CDR3 nucleotides: TGTGCGACCCGGTCCTCGGGGCAGGGGGCGGGAGGCTACACCTTC. This translates into CATRSSGQGAGGYTF.

This clone was found a few times. This chain joins TRBV30 and TRBJ1-6; 10 bases are shared with TRBD1. Germline CDR1 and CDR2: GTSNPN and SVGIG (reference sequence). With 0 bases clipped from V and 9 bases from J, the junction kept 17 bases outside the gene matches. CDR3 length equals 19 residues. The CDR3 protein is CAWSVRRGGGQGLGSPLHF. CDR3 in DNA: TGTGCCTGGAGTGTACGACGAGGTGGGGGACAGGGGTTGGGTTCACCCCTCCACTTT.

This clone was observed a few times. The chain is built from TRBV5-1 and TRBJ2-2; 9 bases agree with TRBD2. The V segment lost 6 bases and the J segment 5 bases; nucleotides outside the gene matches: 5. The CDR3 covers 14 residues. From germline, CDR1 is SGHRS and CDR2 YFSETQ. CDR3 protein: CASTLAGPTGELFF. Here the CDR3 DNA reads TGCGCCAGCACCCTAGCGGGACCGACCGGGGAGCTGTTTTTT.

The rearrangement links TRBV5-6 to TRBJ1-3; D unclear. The CDR3 sequence is 15 residues long. Trimming stripped 0 bases from V and 4 bases from J, with 11 bases between. Germline CDR1 is SGHDT and CDR2 is YYEEEE. CDR3 sequence: CASSLGSGQGNTIYF. CDR3 DNA: TGTGCCAGCAGCTTGGGTAGTGGGCAAGGAAACACCATATATTTT.

The V gene is TRBV27, the J gene TRBJ2-5; unclear D gene. The germline CDR1 and CDR2 sequences are MNHEY and SMNVEV (reference sequence). Between the trimmed V and J ends, which lost 5 bases and 3 bases, there was a span of 4 bases. The CDR3 sequence is 11 residues long. The CDR3 DNA reads TGTGCCAGCAGTATTAAAGAGACCCAGTACTTC. This sequence encodes CASSIKETQYF.

This clone was counted a few times. V gene TRBV4-1 combines with J gene TRBJ2-3; D call uncertain. From germline, CDR1 is MGHRA and CDR2 YSYEKL. The length of the CDR3 is 16 residues. Trimming pared 0 bases from V and 2 bases from J, leaving 12 bases between. The CDR3 here is CASSQDPGSYTDTQYF. The CDR3 DNA reads TGCGCCAGCAGCCAAGATCCCGGGTCCTACACAGATACGCAGTATTTT.

V is TRBV6-1 and J is TRBJ1-6; a possible D gene is TRBD1 (5 bases). Germline values: CDR1 MNHNS, CDR2 SASEGT. Trimming removed 2 bases from V and 7 bases from J, with 12 bases in between. The CDR3 has 15 residues. Here the CDR3 DNA reads TGTGCCAGCAGTGAAAGTGGACACGCCAATTCACCCCTCCACTTT. Translated: CASSESGHANSPLHF.

This clone occurred a few times. The rearrangement uses TRBV7-3 and TRBJ2-6; D gene unclear. Germline-derived CDR1 and CDR2 are SGHTA and FQGTGA. This CDR3 is 16 amino acids long. The V and J ends lost 5 bases and 0 bases respectively, with 11 bases between them. The CDR3 loop is CASSPSVYSGANVLTF. As DNA, the CDR3 is TGTGCCAGCAGCCCATCGGTCTACTCTGGGGCCAACGTCCTGACTTTC.

The chain is built from TRBV5-4 and TRBJ1-1; weak D call: TRBD1 (6 bases). Germline CDR1 and CDR2: SGHNT and YYREEE (reference sequence). The CDR3 has 13 residues. V shed 5 bases and J shed 8 bases, with 16 bases lying between them. The CDR3 nucleotides read TGTGCCAGCAGTTCTTGGGGGGGCGTAGAAGCTTTCTTT. As protein: CASSSWGGVEAFF.

CDR3 sequence (DNA): TGTGCCAGCAGTGAAAGGACTTCTGGCTACACCTTC. Translation gives CASSERTSGYTF. The chain recombines TRBV6-1 with TRBJ1-2, with no clear D. The CDR3 spans 12 residues. Germline CDR1 reads MNHNS; CDR2 reads SASEGT. V lost 2 bases to trimming and J lost 7 bases, with 8 bases between them.

This clone was detected only once. The J gene is TRBJ2-7, the V gene TRBV7-3; possible D gene TRBD1, 5 bases. V lost 5 bases, J lost 7 bases, and 12 bases lay in between. CDR3 length: 12 residues. The germline gives CDR1 SGHTA, CDR2 FQGTGA. CDR3: CASSQGDREQYF. The CDR3 DNA sequence: TGTGCCAGCAGCCAAGGGGATCGAGAGCAGTACTTC.

In DNA, the CDR3 is TGTGCCAGCAGCGTAGGTGGGCGCGGGCAGCCCCAGCATTTT. Translating gives CASSVGGRGQPQHF. The chain recombines TRBV9 with TRBJ1-5; D unresolved. The CDR3 is made up of 14 amino acids. Trimming left V 0 bases short and J 7 bases short, with 11 bases between. CDR1 and CDR2 from the germline V gene are SGDLS and YYNGEE.

The chain links TRBV6-1 to TRBJ2-2; 7 nucleotides align to TRBD2. The germline CDR1 and CDR2 sequences are MNHNS and SASEGT. This CDR3 has 14 amino acids. V lost 4 bases, J lost 6 bases, and 5 bases stayed unmatched. The CDR3 nucleotides read TGTGCCAGCAGTGTCGGAGGGAGGGCCGGGGAGCTGTTTTTT. Translation: CASSVGGRAGELFF.

The rearrangement links TRBV30 to TRBJ2-7; D gene ambiguous. CDR1 and CDR2 (germline): GTSNPN, SVGIG (reference sequence). Between the trimmed V and J ends, which lost 4 bases and 3 bases, there was a span of 7 bases. CDR3 length equals 11 residues. The CDR3 sequence: CAWIENYEQYF. DNA for the CDR3: TGTGCCTGGATTGAGAACTACGAGCAGTACTTC.